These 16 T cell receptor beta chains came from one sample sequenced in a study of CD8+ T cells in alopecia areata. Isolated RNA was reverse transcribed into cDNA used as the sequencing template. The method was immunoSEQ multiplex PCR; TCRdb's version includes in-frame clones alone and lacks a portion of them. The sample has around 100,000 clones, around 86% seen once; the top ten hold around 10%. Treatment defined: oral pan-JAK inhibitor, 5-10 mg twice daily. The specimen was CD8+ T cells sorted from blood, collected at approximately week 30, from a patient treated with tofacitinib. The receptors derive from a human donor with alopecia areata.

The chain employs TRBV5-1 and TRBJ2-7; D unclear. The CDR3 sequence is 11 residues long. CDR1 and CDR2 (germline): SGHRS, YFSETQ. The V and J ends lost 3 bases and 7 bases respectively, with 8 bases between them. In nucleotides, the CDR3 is TGCGCCAGCAGCTCGATGGAGGAGCAGTACTTC. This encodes CASSSMEEQYF. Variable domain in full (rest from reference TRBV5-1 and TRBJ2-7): KAGVTQTPRYLIKTRGQQVTLSCSPISGHRSVSWYQQTPGQGLQFLFEYFSETQRNKGNFPGRFSGRQFSNSRSEMNVSTLELGDSALYLCASSSMEEQYFGPGTRLTVT.

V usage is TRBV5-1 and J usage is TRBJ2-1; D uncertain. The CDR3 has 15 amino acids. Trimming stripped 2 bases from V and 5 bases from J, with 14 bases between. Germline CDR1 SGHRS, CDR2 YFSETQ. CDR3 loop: CASSFGTATNNEQFF. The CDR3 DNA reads TGCGCCAGCAGCTTCGGAACAGCCACAAACAATGAGCAGTTCTTC. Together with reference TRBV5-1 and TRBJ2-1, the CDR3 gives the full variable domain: KAGVTQTPRYLIKTRGQQVTLSCSPISGHRSVSWYQQTPGQGLQFLFEYFSETQRNKGNFPGRFSGRQFSNSRSEMNVSTLELGDSALYLCASSFGTATNNEQFFGPGTRLTVL.

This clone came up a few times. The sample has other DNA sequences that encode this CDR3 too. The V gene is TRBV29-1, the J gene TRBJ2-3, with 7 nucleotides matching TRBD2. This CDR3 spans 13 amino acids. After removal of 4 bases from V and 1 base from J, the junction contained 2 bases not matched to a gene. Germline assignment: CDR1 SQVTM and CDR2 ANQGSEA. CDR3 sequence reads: CSVGAGGTDTQYF. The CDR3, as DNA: TGCAGCGTTGGGGCGGGGGGCACAGATACGCAGTATTTT.

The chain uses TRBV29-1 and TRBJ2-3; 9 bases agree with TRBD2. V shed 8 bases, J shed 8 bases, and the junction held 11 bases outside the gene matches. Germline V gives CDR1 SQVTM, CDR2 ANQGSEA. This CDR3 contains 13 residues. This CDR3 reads CSTRGGGGGTQYF. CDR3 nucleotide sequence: TGCAGCACCCGCGGCGGGGGGGGCGGTACGCAGTATTTT.

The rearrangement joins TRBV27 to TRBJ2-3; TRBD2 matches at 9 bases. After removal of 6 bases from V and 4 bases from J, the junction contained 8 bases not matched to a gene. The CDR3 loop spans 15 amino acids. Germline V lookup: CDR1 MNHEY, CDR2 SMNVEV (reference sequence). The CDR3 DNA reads TGTGCCAGCAGCTTTATAGCGGGGGCGGCAGATACGCAGTATTTT. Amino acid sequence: CASSFIAGAADTQYF.

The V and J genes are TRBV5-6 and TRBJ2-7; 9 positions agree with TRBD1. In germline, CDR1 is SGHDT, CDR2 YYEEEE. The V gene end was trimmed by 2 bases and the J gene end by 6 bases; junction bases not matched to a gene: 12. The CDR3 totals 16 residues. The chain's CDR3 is CASSFLTGGAPSEQYF. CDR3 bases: TGTGCCAGCAGCTTTTTGACAGGGGGTGCTCCTAGCGAGCAGTACTTC.

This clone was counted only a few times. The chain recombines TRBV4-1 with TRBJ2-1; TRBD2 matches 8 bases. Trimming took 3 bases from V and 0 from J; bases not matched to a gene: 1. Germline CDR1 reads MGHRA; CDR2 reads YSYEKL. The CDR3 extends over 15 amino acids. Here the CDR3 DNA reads TGCGCCAGCAGCCAGCGGGGGGACTCCTACAATGAGCAGTTCTTC. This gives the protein CASSQRGDSYNEQFF.

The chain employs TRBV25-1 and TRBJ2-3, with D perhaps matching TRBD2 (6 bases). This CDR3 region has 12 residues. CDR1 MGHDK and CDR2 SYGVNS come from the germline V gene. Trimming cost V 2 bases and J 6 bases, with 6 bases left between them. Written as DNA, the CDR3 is TGTGCCAGCAGTGAAGCGGGGGATACGCAGTATTTT. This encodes CASSEAGDTQYF.

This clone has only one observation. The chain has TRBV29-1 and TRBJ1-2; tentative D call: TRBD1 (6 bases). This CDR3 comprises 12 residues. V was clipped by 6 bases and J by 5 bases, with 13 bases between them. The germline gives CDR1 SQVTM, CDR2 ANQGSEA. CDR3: CSVLDREYGYTF. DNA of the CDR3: TGCAGCGTCTTGGACAGAGAATATGGCTACACCTTC. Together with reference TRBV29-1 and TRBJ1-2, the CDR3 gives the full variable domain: SAVISQKPSRDICQRGTSLTIQCQVDSQVTMMFWYRQQPGQSLTLIATANQGSEATYESGFVIDKFPISRPNLTFSTLTVSNMSPEDSSIYLCSVLDREYGYTFGSGTRLTVV.

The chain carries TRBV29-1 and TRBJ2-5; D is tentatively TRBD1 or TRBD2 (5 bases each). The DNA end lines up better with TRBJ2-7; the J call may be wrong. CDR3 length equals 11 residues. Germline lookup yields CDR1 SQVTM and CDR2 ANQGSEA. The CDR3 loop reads CSAVGAYEQYF. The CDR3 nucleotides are TGCAGCGCTGTGGGGGCCTACGAGCAGTACTTC.

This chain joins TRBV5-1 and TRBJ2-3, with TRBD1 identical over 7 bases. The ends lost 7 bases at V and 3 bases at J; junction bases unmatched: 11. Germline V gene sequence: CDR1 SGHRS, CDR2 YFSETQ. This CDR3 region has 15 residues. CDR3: CASGTVKVGTDTQYF. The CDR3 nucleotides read TGCGCCAGCGGGACAGTGAAAGTTGGTACAGATACGCAGTATTTT.

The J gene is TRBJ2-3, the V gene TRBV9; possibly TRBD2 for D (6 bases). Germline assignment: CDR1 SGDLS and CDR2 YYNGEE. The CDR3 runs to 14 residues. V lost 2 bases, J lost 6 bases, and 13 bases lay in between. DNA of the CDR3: TGTGCCAGCAGCGTGGGACTGTCCTGGGATACGCAGTATTTT. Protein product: CASSVGLSWDTQYF.

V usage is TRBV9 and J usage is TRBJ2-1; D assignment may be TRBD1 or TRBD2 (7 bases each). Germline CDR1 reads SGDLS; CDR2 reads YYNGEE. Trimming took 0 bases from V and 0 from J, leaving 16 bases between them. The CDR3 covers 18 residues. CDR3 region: CASSVGTRGDSSYNEQFF. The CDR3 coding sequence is TGTGCCAGCAGCGTAGGAACCCGGGGGGACAGCTCCTACAATGAGCAGTTCTTC. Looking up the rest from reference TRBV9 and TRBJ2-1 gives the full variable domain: DSGVTQTPKHLITATGQRVTLRCSPRSGDLSVYWYQQSLDQGLQFLIQYYNGEERAKGNILERFSAQQFPDLHSELNLSSLELGDSALYFCASSVGTRGDSSYNEQFFGPGTRLTVL.

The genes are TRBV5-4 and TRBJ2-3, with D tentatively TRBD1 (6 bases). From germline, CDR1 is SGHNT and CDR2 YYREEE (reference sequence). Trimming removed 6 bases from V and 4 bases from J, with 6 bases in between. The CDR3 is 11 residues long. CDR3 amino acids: CASKGADTQYF. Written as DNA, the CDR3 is TGTGCCAGCAAGGGGGCAGATACGCAGTATTTT.

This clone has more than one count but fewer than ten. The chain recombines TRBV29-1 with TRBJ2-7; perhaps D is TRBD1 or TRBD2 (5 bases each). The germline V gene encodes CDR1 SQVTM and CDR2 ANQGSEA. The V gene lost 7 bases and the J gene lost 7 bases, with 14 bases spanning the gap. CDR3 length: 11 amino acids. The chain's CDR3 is CSAGTDDEQYF. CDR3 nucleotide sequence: TGCAGCGCTGGGACCGATGATGAGCAGTACTTC.

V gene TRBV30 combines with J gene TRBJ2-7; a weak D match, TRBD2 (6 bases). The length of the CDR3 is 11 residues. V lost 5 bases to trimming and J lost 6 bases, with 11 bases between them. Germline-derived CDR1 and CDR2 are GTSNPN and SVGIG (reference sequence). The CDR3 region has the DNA TGTGCCTGGGGGGCAGCGGGCGAGCAGTACTTC. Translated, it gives CAWGAAGEQYF.